This T cell receptor (beta chain) was sequenced during a study of T cell responses to AZD1222 COVID-19 vaccine. Comment on this clone: Its specificity is not known.

Points from the study as a whole: The breadth and depth of Spike-specific TCRs increased once two AZD1222 doses had been given. Among the donors, most were white British and more were female, and clonal diversity was possibly underestimated. At study baseline, merely six AZD1222 recipients were seropositive.

This CDR3 is built from 12 residues. V lost 3 bases to trimming and J lost 5 bases, with 8 bases between them. Germline values: CDR1 SGHNT, CDR2 YYREEE (reference sequence). Generated by immunoSEQ multiplex PCR, the TCRdb table keeps only in-frame clones and is missing some. This table has 250,000 to 300,000 clones, around 93% appearing once. Sequencing used peripheral blood, obtained 28 days after the second AZD1222 dose. The receptor was derived from an adult who received the AZD1222 COVID-19 vaccine. The chain joins TRBV5-4 to TRBJ1-1; D is uncertain. The CDR3 loop reads CASSSLRTEAFF. CDR3 DNA sequence: TGTGCCAGCAGCTCTCTTCGTACTGAAGCTTTCTTT.